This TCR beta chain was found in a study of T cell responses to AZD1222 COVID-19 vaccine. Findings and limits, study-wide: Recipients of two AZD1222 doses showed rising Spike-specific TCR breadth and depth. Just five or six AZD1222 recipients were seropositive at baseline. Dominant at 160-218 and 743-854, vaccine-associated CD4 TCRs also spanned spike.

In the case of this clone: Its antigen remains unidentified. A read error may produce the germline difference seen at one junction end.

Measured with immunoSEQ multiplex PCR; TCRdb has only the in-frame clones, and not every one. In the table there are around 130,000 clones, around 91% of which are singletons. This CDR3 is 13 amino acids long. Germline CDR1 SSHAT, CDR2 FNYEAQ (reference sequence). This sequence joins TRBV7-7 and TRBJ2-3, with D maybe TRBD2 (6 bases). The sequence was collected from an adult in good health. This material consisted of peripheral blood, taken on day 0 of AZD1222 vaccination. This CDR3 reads CASSLEGTDTQYF. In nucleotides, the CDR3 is TGTGCTAGCAGTTTGGAGGGAACAGATACGCAGTATTTT.